The clone carrying this T cell receptor (beta chain) appeared a few times. TCRdb reprocessed the RT-PCR reads with MiXCR, giving one entry per CDR3 protein. The table lists about 540,000 distinct CDR3 sequences, roughly 25% of them singletons. These data belong to a study of response to subunit inactivated influenza vaccine. V lost 6 bases, J lost 7 bases, and 12 bases lay in between. Per germline, CDR1 MGHDK and CDR2 SYGVNS. The CDR3 length is 12 residues. These data also formed part of another study, on T cells expressing NK-cell markers. That paper states: Synthesis of TCR beta cDNA relied on 5'RACE template switching carrying UMIs.

The genes are TRBV25-1 and TRBJ1-2, with D unclear. The origin of this receptor is a man over 45 who received an inactivated influenza vaccine. Specimen: CD4+ T cells sorted from PBMCs, collected 11 to 12 days after vaccination. The CDR3 nucleotides read TGTGCCAGCAGCTTCTCGACCATTGGCTACACCTTC. Translating gives CASSFSTIGYTF.